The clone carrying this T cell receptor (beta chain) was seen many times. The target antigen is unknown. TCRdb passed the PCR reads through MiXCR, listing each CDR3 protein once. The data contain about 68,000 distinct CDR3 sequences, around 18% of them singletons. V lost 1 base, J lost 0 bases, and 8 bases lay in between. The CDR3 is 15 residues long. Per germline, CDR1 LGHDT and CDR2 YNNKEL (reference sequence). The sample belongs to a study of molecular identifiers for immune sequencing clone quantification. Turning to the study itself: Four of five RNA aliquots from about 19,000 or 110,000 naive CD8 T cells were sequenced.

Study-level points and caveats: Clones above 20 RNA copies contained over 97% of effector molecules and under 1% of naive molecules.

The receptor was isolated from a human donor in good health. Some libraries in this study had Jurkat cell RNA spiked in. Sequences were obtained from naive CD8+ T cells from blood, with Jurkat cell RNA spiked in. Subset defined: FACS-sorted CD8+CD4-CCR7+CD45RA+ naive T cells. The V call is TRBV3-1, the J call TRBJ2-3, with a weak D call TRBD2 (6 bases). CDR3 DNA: TGTGCCAGCAGCCAAGGGGGGACTAGCACAGATACGCAGTATTTT. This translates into CASSQGGTSTDTQYF.